The text below deals with one T cell receptor beta chain. There are a few counts of this clone. The target of this receptor is not known. There are no base qualities to consult, and no much larger clone falls within one base. The sample is drawn from a study of T cell responses to AZD1222 COVID-19 vaccine (dated by TCRdb to the early 2020s). With respect to the entire study: A total of roughly 240 trial participants underwent TCR sequencing, of whom 200 to 220 received two doses of AZD1222 and around 25 received two doses of the MenACWY control vaccine. Trial participants were enrolled by age into subgroups of 18-55, 56-69 and 70-plus years, and around 150, 28 and 57 TCR-sequenced participants, respectively, were included in these subgroups.

Interpreted using the paper, the time point label stands for: about 28 days (+/-7) after the second vaccine dose. AZD1222 recipients with second doses at about 4 weeks or about 12 weeks were pooled, because spike-specific TCR depth and breadth did not differ between schedules. Samples from vaccinated people were obtained from the UK trials COV001 and COV002, which included a single-blind randomized controlled phase 2/3 trial of AZD1222 (ChAdOx1 nCoV-19) in healthy adults. Trial participant PBMC samples were collected at day 0 and day 28 after the second dose for TCRbeta chain sequencing. CDR1 and CDR2 were assigned from the germline V gene as SGDLS and YYNGEE. Including the terminal cysteine and phenylalanine, the CDR3 comprises 13 residues. Only the CDR3 DNA is retained, 39 bases long and in frame from the first base. Relative to germline, V is 0 bases shorter and J is 1 base shorter, with 4 bases between their ends.

General findings and caveats noted by the study authors: Conclusions about previously exposed vaccinees are limited, since just 5 to 7 AZD1222 recipients were seropositive for SARS-CoV-2 at baseline. After two AZD1222 doses, both the breadth and the depth of spike-specific TCRs were significantly higher than at day 0 and than in MenACWY recipients. The 56-69-year group was small, and its depth increase did not reach significance, likely because of low power. Epitopes outside the regions mutated in the B.1.351 and B.1.1.7 variants were reportedly recognized by nearly half of the unique spike-specific TCRs. Participants were mostly white British and included more females than males, and it was suggested by the authors that clonal diversity may have been underestimated. The whole spike protein was spanned by vaccine-associated CD4 TCRs, and dominant responses were seen in regions 160-218 and 743-854. Because no samples from the day 14 peak response were available, repertoires could be characterized only after the peak T cell response.

The CDR3 regions of human TCRbeta chains were analyzed by immunosequencing. The authors' analysis ran thus. TCRs in the repertoires were compared against a reference library of SARS-CoV-2-specific TCRs that had been generated with the MIRA antigen-specificity platform. Breadth meant the fraction of unique TCRs that were SARS-CoV-2-associated, whereas depth meant the fraction of total T cells that were SARS-CoV-2-associated. Using the MIRA data, each spike-specific TCR was mapped to the spike region that the TCR reacts to and placed in a CD4 or CD8 class. Log10-transformed breadth and depth values were compared by one-way ANOVA with Sidak's multiple comparisons tests. Imported from immuneACCESS, the table was reduced by TCRdb to in-frame sequences with V and J called. These copies leave out some clones; in studies compared against another copy, an unresolved V gene accounts for under half, and the cause of the remainder is not known. Clone size and V and J calls were adopted from that table, with D and trimming inferred from the DNA. Counted in this sample were 120,000 to 150,000 clones; 86% of them appeared once. The ten top clones hold approximately 5.4% of the sample.

This sequence uses TRBV9 and TRBJ1-1; the D gene assignment is ambiguous. This TCR came from an adult who received the AZD1222 COVID-19 vaccine. This material consisted of peripheral blood, taken 28 days after the second AZD1222 dose. CDR3 sequence: CASSVAGNTEAFF. DNA sequence: TGTGCCAGCAGCGTAGCAGGGAACACTGAAGCTTTCTTT.